This T cell receptor (beta chain) is drawn from a study of vaccination effects on CD4 cells after COVID-19. About the study: Each person got two doses of an mRNA SARS-CoV-2 vaccine, BNT162b2 or mRNA-1273.

Produced via immunoSEQ multiplex PCR; TCRdb's table is partial and in-frame only. The sample consists of tens of thousands of clones, roughly 70% of them appearing once. Only a few counts were recorded for this clone. What it recognizes is unknown. With the ViraFEST assay, the study expanded antigen-specific CD4+ T cells using viral peptide pools, then sequenced them. The culture ran for around nine days, and then CD4+ T cells were isolated. Negative nucleocapsid antibody tests before and after vaccination confirmed no previous SARS-CoV-2 infection. Supplemented with about 9.9 IU/ml IL-2 and 10 ug/ml peptides, a few million PBMC per well were kept in culture. Half-medium replacement with IL-2 medium occurred on days 3 and 7. Germline V gene data show CDR1 as MDHEN and CDR2 as SYDVKM. The CDR3 runs to 19 residues. Losses at the gene ends were 7 bases for V and 5 bases for J; bases not matched to a gene: 21.

The rearrangement joins TRBV28 to TRBJ2-1, with 9 positions matching TRBD2. This specimen was CD4+ T cells from PBMCs cultured with SARS-CoV-2 spike peptides, taken before COVID-19 vaccination. This receptor was identified in a human donor who received a COVID-19 vaccine. The CDR3 sequence: CASTPFWLAGSRAHNEQFF. The CDR3 DNA is TGTGCCAGCACCCCCTTTTGGCTAGCGGGATCTCGGGCGCACAATGAGCAGTTCTTC.